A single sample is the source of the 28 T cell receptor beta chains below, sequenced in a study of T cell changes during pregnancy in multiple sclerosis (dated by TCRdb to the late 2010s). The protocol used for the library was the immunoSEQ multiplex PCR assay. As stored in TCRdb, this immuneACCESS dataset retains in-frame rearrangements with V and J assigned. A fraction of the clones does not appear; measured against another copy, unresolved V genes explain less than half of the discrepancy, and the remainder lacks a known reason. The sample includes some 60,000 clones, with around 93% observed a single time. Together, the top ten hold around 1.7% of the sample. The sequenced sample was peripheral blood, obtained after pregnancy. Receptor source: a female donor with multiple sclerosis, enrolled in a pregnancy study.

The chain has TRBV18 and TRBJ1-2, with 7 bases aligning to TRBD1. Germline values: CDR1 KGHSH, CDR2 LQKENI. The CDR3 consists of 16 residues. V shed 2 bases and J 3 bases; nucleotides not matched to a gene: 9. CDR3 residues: CASSPTRGRGYYGYTF. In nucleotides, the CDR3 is TGTGCCAGCTCACCAACGAGGGGGCGGGGATACTATGGCTACACCTTC.

The CDR3 protein is CSAHRENEQFF. CDR3 in DNA: TGCAGTGCCCACAGGGAGAATGAGCAGTTCTTC. The chain carries TRBV20-1 and TRBJ2-1; D perhaps matches TRBD1 (6 bases). V gave up 6 bases and J gave up 7 bases, with 10 bases separating them. The germline gives CDR1 DFQATT, CDR2 SNEGSKA (reference sequence). The CDR3 loop spans 11 amino acids.

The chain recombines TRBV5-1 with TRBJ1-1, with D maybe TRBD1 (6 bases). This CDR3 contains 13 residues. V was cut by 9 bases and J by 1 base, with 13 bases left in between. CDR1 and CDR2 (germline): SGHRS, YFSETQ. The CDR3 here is CATRQAANTEAFF. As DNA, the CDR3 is TGCGCCACCAGACAGGCGGCGAACACTGAAGCTTTCTTT. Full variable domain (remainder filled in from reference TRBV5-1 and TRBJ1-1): KAGVTQTPRYLIKTRGQQVTLSCSPISGHRSVSWYQQTPGQGLQFLFEYFSETQRNKGNFPGRFSGRQFSNSRSEMNVSTLELGDSALYLCATRQAANTEAFFGQGTRLTVV.

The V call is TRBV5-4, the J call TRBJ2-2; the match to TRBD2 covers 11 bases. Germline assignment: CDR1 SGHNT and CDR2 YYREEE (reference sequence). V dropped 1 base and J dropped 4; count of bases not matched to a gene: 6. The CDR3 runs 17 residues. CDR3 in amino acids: CASSLSVAGGFTGELFF. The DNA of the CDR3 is TGTGCCAGCAGCTTGAGCGTAGCGGGAGGGTTCACCGGGGAGCTGTTTTTT.

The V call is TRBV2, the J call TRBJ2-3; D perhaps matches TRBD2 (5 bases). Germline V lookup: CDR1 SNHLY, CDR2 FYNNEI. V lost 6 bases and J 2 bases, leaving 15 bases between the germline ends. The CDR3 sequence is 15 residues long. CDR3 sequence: CASRGSGTTTDTQYF. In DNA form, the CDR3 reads TGTGCCAGCAGGGGCTCGGGAACTACCACAGATACGCAGTATTTT.

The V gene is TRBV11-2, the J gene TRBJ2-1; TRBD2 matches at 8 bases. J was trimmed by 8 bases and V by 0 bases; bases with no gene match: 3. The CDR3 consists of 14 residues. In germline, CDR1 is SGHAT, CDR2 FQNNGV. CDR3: CASSLDSGGYEQFF. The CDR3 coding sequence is TGTGCCAGCAGCTTAGATTCGGGGGGGTATGAGCAGTTCTTC.

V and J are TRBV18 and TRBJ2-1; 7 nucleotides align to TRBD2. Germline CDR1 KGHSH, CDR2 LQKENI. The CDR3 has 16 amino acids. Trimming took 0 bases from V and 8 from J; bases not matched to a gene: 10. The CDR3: CASSPPRGGSFYEQFF. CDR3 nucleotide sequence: TGTGCCAGCTCACCACCGAGGGGCGGGAGTTTCTATGAGCAGTTCTTC.

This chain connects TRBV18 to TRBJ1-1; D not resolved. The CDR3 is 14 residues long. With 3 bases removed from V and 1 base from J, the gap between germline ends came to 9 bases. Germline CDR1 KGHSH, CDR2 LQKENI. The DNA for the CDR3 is TGTGCCAGCTCACCTCCCGGGAGGAACACTGAAGCTTTCTTT. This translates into CASSPPGRNTEAFF.

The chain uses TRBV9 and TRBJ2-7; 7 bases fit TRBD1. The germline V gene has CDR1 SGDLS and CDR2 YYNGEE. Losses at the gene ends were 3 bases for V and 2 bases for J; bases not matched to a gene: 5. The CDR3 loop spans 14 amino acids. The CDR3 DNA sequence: TGTGCCAGCAGCGCCGGACAGGTCACCTACGAGCAGTACTTC. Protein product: CASSAGQVTYEQYF. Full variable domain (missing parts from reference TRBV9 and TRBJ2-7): DSGVTQTPKHLITATGQRVTLRCSPRSGDLSVYWYQQSLDQGLQFLIQYYNGEERAKGNILERFSAQQFPDLHSELNLSSLELGDSALYFCASSAGQVTYEQYFGPGTRLTVT.

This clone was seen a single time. The CDR3 nucleotides are TGTGCCTGGAGTGTGAGCTCATCCTACGAGCAGTACTTC. Its protein is CAWSVSSSYEQYF. V gene TRBV30 combines with J gene TRBJ2-7; D not certain. Per the germline V gene, CDR1 is GTSNPN and CDR2 is SVGIG (reference sequence). The length of the CDR3 is 13 residues. Between the trimmed V and J ends, which lost 0 bases and 1 base, there was a span of 7 bases.

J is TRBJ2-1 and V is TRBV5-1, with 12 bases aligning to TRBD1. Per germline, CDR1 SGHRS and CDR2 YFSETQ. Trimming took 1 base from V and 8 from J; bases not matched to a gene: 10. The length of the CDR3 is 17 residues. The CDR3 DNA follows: TGCGCCAGCAGCTTGATGGGTCCCGGGACAGGGGGCCATGAGCAGTTCTTC. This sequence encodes CASSLMGPGTGGHEQFF. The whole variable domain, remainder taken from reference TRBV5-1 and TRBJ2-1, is KAGVTQTPRYLIKTRGQQVTLSCSPISGHRSVSWYQQTPGQGLQFLFEYFSETQRNKGNFPGRFSGRQFSNSRSEMNVSTLELGDSALYLCASSLMGPGTGGHEQFFGPGTRLTVL.

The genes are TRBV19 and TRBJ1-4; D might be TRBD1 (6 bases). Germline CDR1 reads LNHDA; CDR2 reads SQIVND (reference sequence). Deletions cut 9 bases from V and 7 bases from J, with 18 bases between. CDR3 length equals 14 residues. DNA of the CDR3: TGTGCCAGCATTGGAGCAGGGGATACTGAAAAACTGTTTTTT. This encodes CASIGAGDTEKLFF.

CDR3 in amino acids: CASSVERTGPNSGELFF. Written as DNA, the CDR3 is TGTGCCAGCAGCGTAGAGAGGACAGGGCCTAATTCCGGGGAGCTGTTTTTT. The chain carries TRBV9 and TRBJ2-2; TRBD1 matches 8 bases. The CDR3 is 17 residues long. J lost 6 bases, V lost 0 bases, and 10 bases had no gene match. Germline V gene data show CDR1 as SGDLS and CDR2 as YYNGEE. The whole variable domain, remainder taken from reference TRBV9 and TRBJ2-2, is DSGVTQTPKHLITATGQRVTLRCSPRSGDLSVYWYQQSLDQGLQFLIQYYNGEERAKGNILERFSAQQFPDLHSELNLSSLELGDSALYFCASSVERTGPNSGELFFGEGSRLTVL.

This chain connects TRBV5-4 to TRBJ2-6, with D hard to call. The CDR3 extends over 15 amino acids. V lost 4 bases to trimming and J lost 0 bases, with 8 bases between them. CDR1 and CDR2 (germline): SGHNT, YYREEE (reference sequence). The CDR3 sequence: CASSPGFSGANVLTF. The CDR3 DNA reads TGTGCCAGCAGCCCCGGGTTCTCTGGGGCCAACGTCCTGACTTTC.

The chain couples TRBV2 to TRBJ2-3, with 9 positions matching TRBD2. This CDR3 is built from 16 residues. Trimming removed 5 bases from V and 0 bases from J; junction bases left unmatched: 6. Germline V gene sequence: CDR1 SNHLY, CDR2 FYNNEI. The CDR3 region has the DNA TGTGCCAGCAGTCGACTAGCGGAGACTAGCACAGATACGCAGTATTTT. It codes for CASSRLAETSTDTQYF.

In DNA form, the CDR3 reads TGTGCCAGCAGGCGGGACAGGAACGTATACGAGCAGTACTTC. Amino acids: CASRRDRNVYEQYF. This chain uses TRBV6-5 with TRBJ2-7; 8 nucleotides agree with TRBD1. This CDR3 comprises 14 residues. The V gene end was trimmed by 6 bases and the J gene end by 4 bases; junction bases not matched to a gene: 8. Looked up from germline, CDR1 is MNHEY and CDR2 is SVGAGI.

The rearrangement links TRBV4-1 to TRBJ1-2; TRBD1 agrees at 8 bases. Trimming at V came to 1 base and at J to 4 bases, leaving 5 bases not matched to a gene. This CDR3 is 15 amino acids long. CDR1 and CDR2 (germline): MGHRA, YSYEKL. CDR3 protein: CASSQGPGGSYGYTF. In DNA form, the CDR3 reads TGCGCCAGCAGCCAAGGGCCAGGGGGCTCCTATGGCTACACCTTC.

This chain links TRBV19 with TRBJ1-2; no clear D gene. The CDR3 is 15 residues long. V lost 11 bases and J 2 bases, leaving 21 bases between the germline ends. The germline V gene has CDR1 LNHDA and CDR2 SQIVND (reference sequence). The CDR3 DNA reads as TGTGCCGCACGTGAGCGGACGGCCCTCAACTATGGCTACACCTTC. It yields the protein CAARERTALNYGYTF.

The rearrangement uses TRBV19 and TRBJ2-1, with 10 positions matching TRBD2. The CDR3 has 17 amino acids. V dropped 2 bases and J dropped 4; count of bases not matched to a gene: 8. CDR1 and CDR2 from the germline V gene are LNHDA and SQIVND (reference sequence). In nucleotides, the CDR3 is TGTGCCAGTAGTATACAGTCACTAGCGGGGCAGTACAATGAGCAGTTCTTC. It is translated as CASSIQSLAGQYNEQFF.

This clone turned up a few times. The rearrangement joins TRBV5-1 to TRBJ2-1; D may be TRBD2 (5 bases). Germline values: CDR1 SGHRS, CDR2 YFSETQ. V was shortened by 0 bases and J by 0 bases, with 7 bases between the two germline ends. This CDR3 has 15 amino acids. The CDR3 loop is CASSLDGVSYNEQFF. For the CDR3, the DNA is TGCGCCAGCAGCTTGGACGGGGTCTCCTACAATGAGCAGTTCTTC.

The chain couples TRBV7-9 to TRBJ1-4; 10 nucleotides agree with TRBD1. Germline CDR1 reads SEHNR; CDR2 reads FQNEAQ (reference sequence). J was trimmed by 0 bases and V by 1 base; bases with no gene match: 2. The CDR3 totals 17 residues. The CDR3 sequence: CASSLGDRGATNEKLFF. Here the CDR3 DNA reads TGTGCCAGCAGCTTAGGGGACAGGGGCGCAACTAATGAAAAACTGTTTTTT.

CDR3 nucleotide sequence: TGTGCCAGCTCTAGGACAGGGGGAGATGAAAAACTGTTTTTT. It translates to CASSRTGGDEKLFF. The J gene is TRBJ1-4, the V gene TRBV28, with 10 nucleotides matching TRBD1. CDR1 is MDHEN and CDR2 is SYDVKM in the germline V gene. The CDR3 consists of 14 residues. V lost 8 bases and J lost 6; bases outside the gene matches: 6.

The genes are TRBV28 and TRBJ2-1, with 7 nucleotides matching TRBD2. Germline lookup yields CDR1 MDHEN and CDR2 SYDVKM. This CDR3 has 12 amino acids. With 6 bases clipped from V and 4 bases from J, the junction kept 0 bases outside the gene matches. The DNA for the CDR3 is TGTGCCAGCAGACTAGCGTACAATGAGCAGTTCTTC. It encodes CASRLAYNEQFF.

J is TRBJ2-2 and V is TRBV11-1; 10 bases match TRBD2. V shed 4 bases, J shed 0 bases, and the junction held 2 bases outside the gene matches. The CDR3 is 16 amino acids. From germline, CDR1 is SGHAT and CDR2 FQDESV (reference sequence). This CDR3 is CASSSGLAANTGELFF. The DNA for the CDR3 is TGTGCCAGCAGCTCCGGACTAGCGGCGAACACCGGGGAGCTGTTTTTT.

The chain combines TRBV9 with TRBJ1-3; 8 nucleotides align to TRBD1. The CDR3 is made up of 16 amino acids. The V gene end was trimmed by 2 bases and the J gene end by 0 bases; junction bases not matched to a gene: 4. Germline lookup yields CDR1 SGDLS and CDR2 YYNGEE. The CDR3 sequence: CASSVDRGRSGNTIYF. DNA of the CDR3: TGTGCCAGCAGCGTTGACAGGGGACGCTCTGGAAACACCATATATTTT.

As DNA, the CDR3 is TGTGCCAGCACCTCGGGGAGGGACACACTCACGAAAGGCTACACCTTC. Its translation is CASTSGRDTLTKGYTF. The chain uses TRBV5-4 and TRBJ1-2; TRBD1 is a possible D gene (6 bases). Germline CDR1 reads SGHNT; CDR2 reads YYREEE (reference sequence). Trimming stripped 6 bases from V and 8 bases from J, with 26 bases between. CDR3 size: 16 residues.

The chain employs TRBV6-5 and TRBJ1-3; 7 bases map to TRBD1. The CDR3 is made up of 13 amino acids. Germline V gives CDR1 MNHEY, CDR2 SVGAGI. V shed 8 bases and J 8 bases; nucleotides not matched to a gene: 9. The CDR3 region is CASRGTEVHTIYF. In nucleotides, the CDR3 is TGTGCCAGCCGGGGGACAGAGGTACACACCATATATTTT.

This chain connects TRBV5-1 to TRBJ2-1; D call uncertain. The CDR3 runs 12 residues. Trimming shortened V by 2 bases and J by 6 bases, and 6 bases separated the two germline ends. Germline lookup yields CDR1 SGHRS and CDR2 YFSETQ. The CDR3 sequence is CASSLQFNEQFF. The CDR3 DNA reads TGCGCCAGCAGCTTACAGTTCAATGAGCAGTTCTTC.